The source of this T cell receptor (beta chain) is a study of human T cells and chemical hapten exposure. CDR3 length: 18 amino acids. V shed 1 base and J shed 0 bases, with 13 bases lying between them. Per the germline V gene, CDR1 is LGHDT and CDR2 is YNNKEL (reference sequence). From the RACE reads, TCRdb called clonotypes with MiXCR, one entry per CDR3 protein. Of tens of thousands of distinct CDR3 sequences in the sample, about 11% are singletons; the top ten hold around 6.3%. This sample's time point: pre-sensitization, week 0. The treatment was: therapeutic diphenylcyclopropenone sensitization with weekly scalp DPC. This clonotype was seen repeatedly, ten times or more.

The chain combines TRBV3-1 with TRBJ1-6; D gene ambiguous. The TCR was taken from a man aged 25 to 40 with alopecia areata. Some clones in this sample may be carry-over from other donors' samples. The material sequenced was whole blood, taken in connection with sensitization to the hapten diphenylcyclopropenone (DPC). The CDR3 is CASSQGQFRSSYNSPLHF. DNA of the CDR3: TGTGCCAGCAGCCAAGGGCAGTTTCGGAGCTCCTATAATTCACCCCTCCACTTT.